This TCR beta chain was identified in a study of blood T cells in healthy people across ages. It was with a sample-barcoded 5' primer and a J-beta primer mix that a second PCR of roughly 7 to 12 cycles was run. One entry per CDR3 protein results from TCRdb running MiXCR on the 5' RACE reads. The profile shows about 810,000 distinct CDR3 sequences, approximately 35% of them singletons. V lost 1 base and J lost 2; bases outside the gene matches: 8. The germline V gene encodes CDR1 LGHNA and CDR2 YSLEER. The CDR3 has 18 amino acids. Sequenced input: blood. The origin of this receptor is a man in his late teens or twenties in good health. The V gene is TRBV4-3, the J gene TRBJ2-7, with TRBD2 identical over 13 bases. The CDR3 spells CASSQALTSGGRTYEQYF. Here the CDR3 DNA reads TGCGCCAGCAGCCAAGCTCTGACTAGCGGGGGGAGGACCTACGAGCAGTACTTC.